The 22 T cell receptor beta chains presented below share a single source sample, sequenced in a study of blood T cell repertoires in COVID-19. Measured with immunoSEQ multiplex PCR; TCRdb has only the in-frame clones, and not every one. The data show approximately 400,000 clones, 88% seen once. Sequencing used PBMCs or T cells enriched from blood (not recorded which). The receptors come from a woman aged 18-29 years who had recovered from COVID-19.

The V and J genes are TRBV14 and TRBJ2-7, with 12 positions matching TRBD2. J was trimmed by 5 bases and V by 4 bases; bases with no gene match: 9. The CDR3 runs 16 residues. The germline V gene encodes CDR1 SGHDN and CDR2 FVKESK. CDR3 DNA: TGTGCCAGCAGCCCCCTATCGACTAGCGGGGGAGACGAGCAGTACTTC. Encoded protein: CASSPLSTSGGDEQYF.

Remarks on this clone: At the DNA level, this CDR3 is encoded by other sequences in the same sample as well. The chain links TRBV30 to TRBJ1-6; a possible D gene is TRBD1 (5 bases). This CDR3 region has 12 residues. V lost 1 base and J 10 bases, leaving 8 bases between the germline ends. The germline gives CDR1 GTSNPN, CDR2 SVGIG (reference sequence). The CDR3 spells CAWSAGNSPLHF. The DNA of the CDR3 is TGTGCCTGGAGTGCAGGGAACTCACCCCTCCACTTT.

V and J are TRBV3-1 (or the pseudogene TRBV3-2) and TRBJ2-2, with a possible D match to TRBD2 (6 bases). This CDR3 is built from 14 residues. The V gene lost 8 bases and the J gene lost 3 bases, with 13 bases spanning the gap. The germline gives CDR1 LGHDT, CDR2 YNNKEL (reference sequence). The CDR3 DNA reads as TGTGCCAGCGGGAGGTGGGGGGACACCGGGGAGCTGTTTTTT. Its translation is CASGRWGDTGELFF.

This chain joins TRBV5-4 and TRBJ1-6, with D perhaps matching TRBD1 (5 bases). Germline CDR1 and CDR2: SGHNT and YYREEE (reference sequence). The CDR3 covers 14 residues. V was trimmed by 4 bases and J by 13 bases, leaving 18 bases between them. In DNA, the CDR3 is TGTGCCAGCAGCCCCCCGGGGGAGTATTTTCCCCTCCACTTT. Protein: CASSPPGEYFPLHF.

The J gene is TRBJ2-7, the V gene TRBV6-2 or TRBV6-3; tentative D call: TRBD2 (6 bases). V was shortened by 5 bases and J by 4 bases, with 12 bases between the two germline ends. The CDR3 extends over 13 amino acids. Per germline, CDR1 MNHEY and CDR2 SVGEGT. The CDR3 DNA reads TGTGCCAGCAGTACAGCGACTAGTTACGAGCAGTACTTC. It codes for CASSTATSYEQYF.

The CDR3 loop is CASSQPGQNTYEQYF. DNA of the CDR3: TGCGCCAGCAGCCAACCGGGACAGAATACCTACGAGCAGTACTTC. The rearrangement joins TRBV4-1 to TRBJ2-7; 7 bases fit TRBD1. Losses at the gene ends were 2 bases for V and 2 bases for J; bases not matched to a gene: 6. The CDR3 runs 15 residues. Germline V CDR1 and CDR2: MGHRA, YSYEKL.

Remarks on this clone: Germline and junction disagree at one end, which may indicate a read error. The chain couples TRBV5-4 to TRBJ1-1; 8 nucleotides match TRBD1. This CDR3 has 15 residues. Germline CDR1 and CDR2: SGHNT and YYREEE (reference sequence). The CDR3 nucleotides read TGTGCCAGCACCTTGGGGACAGGATTGAACACTGAAGCTTTCTTT. It specifies CASTLGTGLNTEAFF.

The CDR3 is CASSLSGQGGEAFF. The CDR3 nucleotides are TGTGCCAGCAGCTTAAGCGGGCAGGGAGGTGAAGCTTTCTTT. This chain connects TRBV7-9 to TRBJ1-1, with D perhaps matching TRBD1 (5 bases). The CDR3 is 14 amino acids. Between the trimmed V and J ends, which lost 2 bases and 7 bases, there was a span of 14 bases. CDR1 SEHNR and CDR2 FQNEAQ come from the germline V gene (reference sequence).

The J gene is TRBJ1-6, the V gene TRBV2, with D tentatively TRBD1 (5 bases). The germline CDR1 and CDR2 sequences are SNHLY and FYNNEI. The V end lost 9 bases, the J end lost 14 bases, and 17 bases lay between the germline ends. The CDR3 extends over 12 amino acids. The DNA of the CDR3 is TGTGCCAGACGAAGACAGCCGTACGCCCTCCACTTT. It codes for CARRRQPYALHF.

The rearrangement joins TRBV2 to TRBJ1-1; 9 bases fit TRBD1. Trimming at V came to 10 bases and at J to 3 bases, leaving 6 bases not matched to a gene. The CDR3 consists of 13 residues. Germline CDR1 SNHLY, CDR2 FYNNEI. CDR3: CANRTGVHTEAFF. CDR3 DNA sequence: TGTGCCAACAGGACAGGGGTGCACACTGAAGCTTTCTTT.

This clone was seen only once. J is TRBJ2-7 and V is TRBV6-2 or TRBV6-3; TRBD1 matches at 10 bases. This CDR3 region has 16 residues. Germline values: CDR1 MNHEY, CDR2 SVGEGT. Unmatched junction bases numbered 12, after V lost 5 bases and J lost 5 bases. DNA of the CDR3: TGTGCCAGCAGTCAACGCGGGACAGGGGTTGCGAACGAGCAGTACTTC. This translates into CASSQRGTGVANEQYF.

For this clone: Being one base from a much bigger clone, this may be a read error. The chain links TRBV6-5 to TRBJ2-1, with D possibly TRBD2 on 5 matching bases. Per the germline V gene, CDR1 is MNHEY and CDR2 is SVGAGI. The CDR3 is 14 residues long. Trimming left V 2 bases short and J 0 bases short, with 5 bases between. The DNA for the CDR3 is TGTGCCAGCAGTTACCGGGACTCCTACAATGAGCAGTTCTTC. Translated, it gives CASSYRDSYNEQFF.

The chain recombines TRBV7-9 with TRBJ1-3; 8 nucleotides agree with TRBD1. This CDR3 spans 16 amino acids. Looked up from germline, CDR1 is SEHNR and CDR2 is FQNEAQ (reference sequence). Trimming cost V 4 bases and J 7 bases; bases outside gene matches: 12. The chain's CDR3 is CASSSKGDRKGNTIYF. The CDR3 coding sequence is TGTGCCAGCAGCTCTAAAGGGGACAGGAAGGGTAACACCATATATTTT.

The chain is built from TRBV5-1 and TRBJ2-5; the match to TRBD2 covers 9 bases. The CDR3 consists of 16 residues. Germline CDR1 and CDR2: SGHRS and YFSETQ. The V segment lost 6 bases and the J segment 4 bases; nucleotides outside the gene matches: 13. The CDR3 loop is CASTARGGGVGETQYF. The CDR3 DNA reads TGCGCCAGCACCGCGAGGGGCGGGGGGGTTGGAGAGACCCAGTACTTC.

The chain links TRBV25-1 to TRBJ2-3, with 7 nucleotides matching TRBD2. The CDR3 spans 17 residues. The J segment lost 0 bases and the V segment lost 6 bases, leaving 12 bases of the junction unmatched. CDR1 and CDR2 (germline): MGHDK, SYGVNS. CDR3 region: CASSDRGGGGSTDTQYF. CDR3 in DNA: TGTGCCAGCAGCGATAGAGGAGGCGGGGGAAGCACAGATACGCAGTATTTT.

This sequence joins TRBV5-1 and TRBJ2-1; 9 bases are a match to TRBD2. CDR3 length: 16 residues. V lost 0 bases and J lost 4; bases outside the gene matches: 5. Germline V gene lookup returns CDR1 SGHRS and CDR2 YFSETQ. The CDR3, as DNA: TGCGCCAGCAGCTTGGGTAGTAGCGGGGGATACAATGAGCAGTTCTTC. The encoded protein is CASSLGSSGGYNEQFF. Supplemented by reference TRBV5-1 and TRBJ2-1, the full variable domain reads KAGVTQTPRYLIKTRGQQVTLSCSPISGHRSVSWYQQTPGQGLQFLFEYFSETQRNKGNFPGRFSGRQFSNSRSEMNVSTLELGDSALYLCASSLGSSGGYNEQFFGPGTRLTVL.

This clone was counted a single time. Written as DNA, the CDR3 is TGTGCCAGCAGCCAAGCCGATAGGTTAGACAGGGGGCGCCCCTACGAGCAGTACTTC. Translating gives CASSQADRLDRGRPYEQYF. This rearrangement joins TRBV7-9 to TRBJ2-7; 10 bases fit TRBD1. This CDR3 has 19 amino acids. V was pared by 5 bases and J by 2 bases, with 18 bases of the junction left unmatched. Germline loops: CDR1 SEHNR, CDR2 FQNEAQ (reference sequence).

The V and J genes are TRBV12-3 or TRBV12-4 and TRBJ2-7; 8 bases fit TRBD1. CDR3 length: 13 amino acids. Trimming took 3 bases from V and 11 from J; bases not matched to a gene: 9. The CDR3, as DNA: TGTGCCAGCAGTTTTTCGGGGTTGACAGGGGAGTACTTC. Its protein is CASSFSGLTGEYF.

This clone was detected a few times. The chain uses TRBV15 and TRBJ2-2, with D hard to call. Germline V gives CDR1 LNHNV, CDR2 YYDKDF (reference sequence). This CDR3 spans 14 amino acids. Trimming stripped 0 bases from V and 4 bases from J, with 6 bases between. The CDR3 loop reads CATSRDPSTGELFF. In DNA form, the CDR3 reads TGTGCCACCAGCAGAGACCCGAGCACCGGGGAGCTGTTTTTT.

J is TRBJ1-1 and V is TRBV18, with 9 positions matching TRBD1. Trimming at V came to 2 bases and at J to 3 bases, leaving 4 bases not matched to a gene. The germline V gene has CDR1 KGHSH and CDR2 LQKENI. CDR3 length: 15 amino acids. CDR3 nucleotide sequence: TGTGCCAGCTCACCAATGGGGACAGGGCACACTGAAGCTTTCTTT. This encodes CASSPMGTGHTEAFF.

This rearrangement joins TRBV18 to TRBJ2-1; TRBD2 matches at 12 bases. The CDR3 contains 16 residues. Germline values: CDR1 KGHSH, CDR2 LQKENI. V gave up 1 base and J gave up 9 bases; unmatched junction bases: 7. This chain's CDR3 is CASSPQTSGGGGEQFF. The CDR3 DNA reads as TGTGCCAGCTCACCACAGACTAGCGGGGGAGGTGGTGAGCAGTTCTTC. Supplemented by reference TRBV18 and TRBJ2-1, the full variable domain reads NAGVMQNPRHLVRRRGQEARLRCSPMKGHSHVYWYRQLPEEGLKFMVYLQKENIIDESGMPKERFSAEFPKEGPSILRIQQVVRGDSAAYFCASSPQTSGGGGEQFFGPGTRLTVL.

The chain links TRBV7-2 to TRBJ1-1; 7 bases fit TRBD1. V gave up 2 bases and J gave up 5 bases; unmatched junction bases: 5. CDR1 is SGHTA and CDR2 is FQGNSA in the germline V gene. The CDR3 is 14 amino acids. The CDR3, as DNA: TGTGCCAGCAGCTTAAGGGGGCTAACGACTGAAGCTTTCTTT. Translation gives CASSLRGLTTEAFF.